This TCR beta chain was obtained from a study of T cell repertoires in cytomegalovirus infection. At the level of the study: Public TCR beta signatures were indicative of both CMV infection and a matching HLA type.

Study findings and constraints: CMV-specific TCR beta clonotypes restricted by HLA-C were the ones dominating the ex vivo response.

Germline values: CDR1 SQVTM, CDR2 ANQGSEA. This CDR3 is built from 13 residues. J lost 3 bases, V lost 5 bases, and 7 bases had no gene match. This clonotype was recorded many times. Antigen: not known. From the reads, TCRdb called clonotypes with MiXCR, one entry per CDR3 protein. This sample has over 85,000 distinct CDR3 sequences, with 16% found just once. This chain connects TRBV29-1 to TRBJ2-7; 7 bases align to TRBD1. The receptor was isolated from a human donor in good health (CMV status not recorded). Some clones in this sample may be carry-over from other donors' samples. Input material: PBMCs. This CDR3 reads CSVSGQGDYEQYF. The DNA of the CDR3 is TGCAGCGTTTCTGGGCAGGGGGACTACGAGCAGTACTTC.